The present entry profiles one TCR beta chain with its context. TCRdb analysed the 5' RACE reads with MiXCR anew, one entry per CDR3 protein. The sample lists 98,000 or so distinct CDR3 sequences, about 10% occurring once. The sample is drawn from a study of early T cells in non-severe SARS-CoV-2 infection. Sequencing used whole blood. This receptor was taken from an adult who was a healthcare worker with PCR-confirmed SARS-CoV-2 infection or an uninfected control (not recorded which).

CDR3 amino acids: CASSSGQPGYRGYTF. CDR3 coding DNA: TGTGCCAGCAGTTCCGGACAGCCGGGATATAGAGGCTACACCTTC. The chain employs TRBV6-5 and TRBJ1-2; D perhaps matches TRBD1 (6 bases). The CDR3 consists of 15 residues. Germline V gene sequence: CDR1 MNHEY, CDR2 SVGAGI. Trimming cost V 4 bases and J 8 bases, with 20 bases left between them.